This T cell receptor beta chain was obtained from a study of glioma-infiltrating T cells. TCR alpha and beta CDR3 regions were amplified from RNA using iRepertoire nested multiplex PCR. For one-step reverse transcription and amplification, about 85-400 ng of tissue mRNA or PBMC total RNA was used. MiXCR, applied by TCRdb to the multiplex PCR reads, yields one record per CDR3 protein. The sample has more than 300,000 distinct CDR3 sequences; around 38% are singletons. The ends were cut back, 0 bases at V and 6 bases at J, with 9 bases in the middle. CDR3 length equals 13 residues. Germline V gene sequence: CDR1 DFQATT, CDR2 SNEGSKA (reference sequence). With regard to this clonotype: The antigen remains undetermined.

Findings of the study overall: Gliomas, especially low-grade, showed above-expected tissue-blood divergence; non-neoplastic patients showed below. A blood CDR3 motif signature was depleted in highly divergent patients.

The sequence came from a human donor with low-grade glioma or glioblastoma, undergoing nonglioma brain surgery, or in good health (not recorded which). The chain joins TRBV20-1 to TRBJ2-1, with D tentatively TRBD2 (5 bases). Sequenced: glioma tissue, nonneoplastic brain tissue, or PBMCs (not recorded which). The CDR3, as DNA: TGCAGTGCTAGAGATCCGGGAACCAATGAGCAGTTCTTC. Amino acids: CSARDPGTNEQFF.